A single sample is the source of the 10 T cell receptor beta chains below, sequenced in a study of T cell repertoires in ileal Crohn's disease. TCRdb's table, derived via immunoSEQ multiplex PCR, lists solely in-frame clones and lacks some. This sample has about 15,000 clones, with 85% to 90% found just once. Sequencing was done on a sample of ileal tissue. The receptor set was obtained from an adult with Crohn's disease.

The gene calls are TRBV5-1 and TRBJ1-1; 11 bases match TRBD1. The CDR3 loop spans 15 amino acids. CDR1 and CDR2 from the germline V gene are SGHRS and YFSETQ. V trimming: 4 bases; J trimming: 2 bases; junction bases outside the gene matches: 4. The chain's CDR3 is CASSRDRGDNTEAFF. CDR3 DNA: TGCGCCAGCAGCCGGGACAGGGGGGATAACACTGAAGCTTTCTTT.

The CDR3 nucleotides are TGTGCCAGCAGTCATACACCGGGACAGGGGGACGAGACCCAGTACTTC. This gives the protein CASSHTPGQGDETQYF. The V and J genes are TRBV25-1 and TRBJ2-5, with 11 bases identical to TRBD1. This CDR3 region has 16 residues. Trimming at V came to 5 bases and at J to 5 bases, leaving 10 bases not matched to a gene. Germline CDR1 and CDR2: MGHDK and SYGVNS.

V and J are TRBV7-2 and TRBJ2-7; D is possibly TRBD2 (7 bases). The V gene lost 5 bases and the J gene lost 0 bases, with 17 bases spanning the gap. The CDR3 is made up of 16 amino acids. Germline V gives CDR1 SGHTA, CDR2 FQGNSA. CDR3 region: CASSLGGGSVSYEQYF. As DNA, the CDR3 is TGTGCCAGCAGCCTAGGGGGGGGGTCCGTCTCCTACGAGCAGTACTTC.

This clone occurred once. V gene TRBV18 combines with J gene TRBJ1-5, with D maybe TRBD1 (6 bases). The CDR3 length is 13 residues. Germline V gene lookup returns CDR1 KGHSH and CDR2 LQKENI. V dropped 5 bases and J dropped 4 bases, with 9 bases sitting between them. The CDR3 DNA follows: TGTGCCAGCTCATATACAGGGAATCAGCCCCAGCATTTT. This encodes CASSYTGNQPQHF.

The chain joins TRBV6-1 to TRBJ2-7; possibly TRBD1 for D (6 bases). The length of the CDR3 is 14 residues. The V gene lost 5 bases and the J gene lost 2 bases, with 13 bases spanning the gap. Germline assignment: CDR1 MNHNS and CDR2 SASEGT. The CDR3 region is CASSRGGRTYEQYF. The CDR3 DNA reads as TGTGCCAGCAGTAGAGGGGGACGGACCTACGAGCAGTACTTC.

The genes are TRBV4-1 and TRBJ2-7; the D is unclear. V shed 0 bases and J shed 2 bases, with 8 bases lying between them. The CDR3 contains 14 residues. Per germline, CDR1 MGHRA and CDR2 YSYEKL. CDR3 in DNA: TGCGCCAGCAGCCAAGACACCGGTACCTACGAGCAGTACTTC. Amino acid sequence: CASSQDTGTYEQYF.

The rearrangement joins TRBV29-1 to TRBJ2-7; 8 bases are a match to TRBD2. Trimming removed 6 bases from V and 2 bases from J; junction bases left unmatched: 9. The CDR3 has 14 amino acids. Per germline, CDR1 SQVTM and CDR2 ANQGSEA. The CDR3: CSVRRTSLAYEQYF. In DNA form, the CDR3 reads TGCAGCGTCCGCCGGACTAGCCTTGCCTACGAGCAGTACTTC.

CDR3 coding DNA: TGTGCCAGCTCCGGGACAAGGGAGCAGTTCTTC. It is translated as CASSGTREQFF. The V gene is TRBV25-1, the J gene TRBJ2-1, with D maybe TRBD1 (6 bases). The CDR3 has 11 residues. Trimming took off 8 bases at V and 10 bases at J, with 12 bases between the two ends. Germline V gives CDR1 MGHDK, CDR2 SYGVNS.

The genes are TRBV19 and TRBJ2-5, with 7 nucleotides matching TRBD2. Trimming took 9 bases from V and 1 from J; bases not matched to a gene: 2. CDR3 length: 12 residues. Germline values: CDR1 LNHDA, CDR2 SQIVND (reference sequence). The CDR3 loop is CASGRSQETQYF. DNA for the CDR3: TGTGCCAGCGGGAGGTCCCAAGAGACCCAGTACTTC.

The V and J genes are TRBV29-1 and TRBJ2-7; 7 bases are a match to TRBD2. CDR1 and CDR2 (germline): SQVTM, ANQGSEA. The CDR3 spans 11 residues. V gave up 3 bases and J gave up 8 bases; unmatched junction bases: 4. CDR3 amino acids: CSVEGAGKQYF. CDR3 nucleotide sequence: TGCAGCGTTGAGGGAGCGGGGAAGCAGTACTTC.